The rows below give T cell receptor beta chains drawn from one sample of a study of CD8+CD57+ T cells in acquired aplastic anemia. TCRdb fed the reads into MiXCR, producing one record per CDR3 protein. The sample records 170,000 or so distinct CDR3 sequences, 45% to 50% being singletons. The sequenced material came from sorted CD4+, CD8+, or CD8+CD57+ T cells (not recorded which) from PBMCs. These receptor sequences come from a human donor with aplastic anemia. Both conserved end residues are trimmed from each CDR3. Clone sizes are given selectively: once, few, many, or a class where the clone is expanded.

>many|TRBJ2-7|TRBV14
ASSQKLAGLPGYEQY
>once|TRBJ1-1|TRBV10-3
ATSWTGENTEAF
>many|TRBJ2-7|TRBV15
ATSLGRGAYEQY
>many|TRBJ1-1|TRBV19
ASNTGTGKAF
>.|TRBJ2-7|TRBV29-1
SAWKAGEQY
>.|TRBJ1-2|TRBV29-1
SVELQGDYGYT
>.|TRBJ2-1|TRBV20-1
SARDRQGTWDEQF
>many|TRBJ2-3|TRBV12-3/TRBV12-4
ASSTWGRGVTDTQY
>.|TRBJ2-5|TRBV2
ASSENYQETQY
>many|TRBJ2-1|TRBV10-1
ASSASEGGIDEQF
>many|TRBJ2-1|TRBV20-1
SARGGQYYNEQF
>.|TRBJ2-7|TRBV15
ATSREDLTYGYEQY
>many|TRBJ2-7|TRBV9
ASSGVSSYEQY
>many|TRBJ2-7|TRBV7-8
ASSLKMASPDDFN
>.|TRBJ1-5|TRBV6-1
ASSTRGRGMLSNQPQH
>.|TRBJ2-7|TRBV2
ASSFGTGGDEQY
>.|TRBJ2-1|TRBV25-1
ASSLPRTGNYNEQF
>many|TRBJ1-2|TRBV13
ASSTLMTGGYGYT
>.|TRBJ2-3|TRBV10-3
AIRGQGLRDTQY
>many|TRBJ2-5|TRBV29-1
SVPKGTQY
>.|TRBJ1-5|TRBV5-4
ASSLAGGDPNQPQH
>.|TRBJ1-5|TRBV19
ASSDAGGASQPQH
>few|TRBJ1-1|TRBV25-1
ASIPGGQMNTEAF
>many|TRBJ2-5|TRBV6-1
ASSDLGGRETQY
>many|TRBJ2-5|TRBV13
ASSFLTGGPQETQY
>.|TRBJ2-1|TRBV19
ASRIGGGPNEQF
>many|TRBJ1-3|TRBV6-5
ASSSTESGNTIY
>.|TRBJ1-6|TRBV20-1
SPRHPPHNSPLH
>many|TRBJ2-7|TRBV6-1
ASSEEGSSYEQY
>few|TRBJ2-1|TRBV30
AWSLLAGGSNEQF
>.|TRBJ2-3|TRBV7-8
ASSTLGLAGADTQY
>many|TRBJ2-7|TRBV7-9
ASSPPRGGHEQY
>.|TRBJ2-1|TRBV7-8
ASSRGRTVNNEQF
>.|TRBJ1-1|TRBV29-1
SVPAGQGNTEAF
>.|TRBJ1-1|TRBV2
ASSERLNTEAF
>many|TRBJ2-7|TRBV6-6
ASSYSTGQVYEQY
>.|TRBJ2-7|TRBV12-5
ASGLLGGPYEQY
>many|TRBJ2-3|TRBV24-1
ATSDTYESGTDTQY
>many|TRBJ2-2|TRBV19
ASSIASTGELF
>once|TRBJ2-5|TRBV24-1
ATFRDRGIETQY
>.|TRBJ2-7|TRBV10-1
ASIRGHRGYEQY
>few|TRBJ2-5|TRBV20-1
SARPSIWTGQETQY
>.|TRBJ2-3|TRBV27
ASSLMGSTDTQY
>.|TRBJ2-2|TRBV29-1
SALLLGTVVSGELV
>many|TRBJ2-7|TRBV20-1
SAREPYFHEQY
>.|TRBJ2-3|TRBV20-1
SANWREGMMDTQY
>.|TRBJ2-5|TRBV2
ASSGPGMGETQY
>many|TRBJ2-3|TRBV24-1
ATSDLTSAGTDTQY
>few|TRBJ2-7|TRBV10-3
AISEALGQGDNYEQY
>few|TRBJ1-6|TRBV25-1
ASSESGGQNSPLH
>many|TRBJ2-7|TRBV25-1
ASSEYRVGSNYEQY
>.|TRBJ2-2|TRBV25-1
ASSEWTSDPSGDLF
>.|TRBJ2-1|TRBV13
ASSQRGSGRNEQF
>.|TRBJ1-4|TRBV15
ATSRDPVTNEKLF
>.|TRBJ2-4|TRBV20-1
SGQGQNIQY
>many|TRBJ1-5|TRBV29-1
SVVLDSNQPQH
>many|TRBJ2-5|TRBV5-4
ASSPGWGGEETQY